The rows below give T cell receptor beta chains drawn from one sample of a study of T cells of healthy individuals. TCRdb passed the 5' RACE reads through MiXCR, listing each CDR3 protein once. Of around 100,000 distinct CDR3 sequences in the sample, 17% are singletons; the top ten hold 6.2%. Receptors were obtained from a human donor in good health. Each CDR3 is given with its conserved first and last residue. D genes are given only for firm matches. A clone size is listed for some rows: how often the clone was seen (once, few, many), or a class if it is expanded.

>many|TRBJ2-1|TRBV5-1|TRBD2
TGCGCCAGCAGCCCAGCTAGCGGGGGGAGCTCCTACAATGAGCAGTTCTTC
CASSPASGGSSYNEQFF
>few|TRBJ1-2|TRBV20-1|.
TGCAGTGCTAAACGGATACAGGCCATTAACTATGGCTACACCTTC
CSAKRIQAINYGYTF
>.|TRBJ1-1|TRBV27|.
TGTGCCAGCAGATCATCAGGGGTTACTGAAGCTTTCTTT
CASRSSGVTEAFF
>many|TRBJ2-6|TRBV7-8|.
TGTGCCAGCAGCTTAGCGCACTCTGGGGCCAACGTCCTGACTTTC
CASSLAHSGANVLTF
>many|TRBJ1-5|TRBV10-3|.
TGTGCCATCAGTGACGCTACGTTCGGGGCGATCGATCAGCCCCAGCATTTT
CAISDATFGAIDQPQHF
>many|TRBJ2-2|TRBV12-3/TRBV12-4|TRBD2
TGTGCCAGCAGTTTAGCGTTACTAGCGGGGCCAGACGGGGAGCTGTTTTTT
CASSLALLAGPDGELFF
>few|TRBJ2-2|TRBV4-2|.
TGTGTCAGCAGCCAAGATGGGGATAGGAGCACCGGGGAGCTGTTTTTT
CVSSQDGDRSTGELFF
>few|TRBJ1-2|TRBV2|TRBD1
TGTGCCAGCAGTGAACAGGGGGGGGTCGGAGGCTACACCTTC
CASSEQGGVGGYTF
>.|TRBJ1-5|TRBV3-1|.
TGTGCCAGCAGTTCGCGGGGGGCCCTCAATCAGCCCCAGCATTTT
CASSSRGALNQPQHF
>.|TRBJ2-7|TRBV20-1|.
TGCAGTGCTAGTGCAGTTACCTACGAGCAGTACTTC
CSASAVTYEQYF
>.|TRBJ2-1|TRBV7-2|TRBD2
TGTGCCAGCAGCCCATCGGGACTAGCGGGAGTCGACGAGCAGTTCTTC
CASSPSGLAGVDEQFF
>few|TRBJ2-5|TRBV15|TRBD1
TGTGCCACCAGCCGGGACAGAGTTAAAGAGACCCAGTACTTC
CATSRDRVKETQYF
>few|TRBJ2-5|TRBV10-3|TRBD2
TGTGCCACCGCGGTAGCGGGAGAGGAGACCCAGTACTTC
CATAVAGEETQYF
>few|TRBJ2-3|TRBV15|TRBD2
TGTGCCACCAGCAGCCCGGTAGCGGGAGGGTTCATGGGGTCCCCAGATACGCAGTATTTT
CATSSPVAGGFMGSPDTQYF
>.|TRBJ2-3|TRBV4-2|TRBD2
TGTGCCAGCAGCCAAGAAATAGGGACTAGCGGGAAAACAGATACGCAGTATTTT
CASSQEIGTSGKTDTQYF
>.|TRBJ2-1|TRBV2|TRBD2
TGTGCCAGCAGTGGAGAGCGGGGCCCCGGCGATGAGCAGTTCTTC
CASSGERGPGDEQFF
>many|TRBJ2-7|TRBV6-5|TRBD2
TGTGCCAGCAGTTCTACCGGGACTAGCGGTTTCCTCGGGTACGAGCAGTACTTC
CASSSTGTSGFLGYEQYF
>.|TRBJ2-7|TRBV14|.
TGTGCCAGCAGCTACTCGTCTGGTGTGGGGTATTTCTACGAGCAGTACTTC
CASSYSSGVGYFYEQYF
>.|TRBJ1-3|TRBV18|.
TGTGCCAGCTCACCACGACAGGCGAGCTCTGGAAACACCATATATTTT
CASSPRQASSGNTIYF
>few|TRBJ1-6|TRBV19|TRBD1
TGTGCCAGTACCTCGACAGGGTATAATTCACCCCTCCACTTT
CASTSTGYNSPLHF
>few|TRBJ2-4|TRBV5-1|.
TGCGCCAGCAGCTTAGGACCGAGGAGTAGCATTCAGTACTTC
CASSLGPRSSIQYF
>few|TRBJ2-7|TRBV5-6|.
TGTGCCAACAGCTCCGACCCCTACGAGCAGTACTTC
CANSSDPYEQYF
>.|TRBJ2-2|TRBV20-1|.
TGCAGTGCTAGATTAGAGGGTAGCGGTTACACCGGGGAGCTGTTTTTT
CSARLEGSGYTGELFF
>few|TRBJ1-5|TRBV28|TRBD1
TGTGCCAGCAGGCTGGGACAGGACAATCAGCCCCAGCATTTT
CASRLGQDNQPQHF
>few|TRBJ2-7|TRBV12-3/TRBV12-4|.
TGTGCCAGCAGTTTTAATGCGGTCTACGAGCAGTACTTC
CASSFNAVYEQYF